This record covers a single T cell receptor (beta chain). Treatment noted: 19 received Ad26.COV2.S at low or high dose, single or two shots; about five received placebo; per-sample allocation not given. The study sampled participants on day 63 after the first vaccine or placebo injection. An adult of 18-55 years in Boston served as donor. The vaccine delivered Wuhan-strain SARS-CoV-2 spike through an Ad26 vector. The V and J ends lost 1 base and 2 bases respectively, with 9 bases between them. Germline loops: CDR1 LGHNA, CDR2 YSLEER. The CDR3 runs to 15 residues. Only in-frame clones appear in the TCRdb table, and some are missing; sequencing was by immunoSEQ multiplex PCR. The table lists 350,000 to 500,000 clones, 75% to 95% of them singletons, with 9% to 15% in the top ten. The data stem from a study of Ad26.COV2.S vaccination and SARS-CoV-2 variants.

The sample was peripheral blood, taken in a trial of Ad26.COV2.S vaccine versus placebo. This chain connects TRBV4-3 to TRBJ2-1; tentative D call: TRBD1 (5 bases). The receptor was isolated from a person between 18 and 60 years old who received the Ad26.COV2.S COVID-19 vaccine or a placebo. CDR3 sequence: CASSQGPGTYNEQFF. CDR3 in DNA: TGCGCCAGCAGCCAAGGTCCAGGGACCTACAATGAGCAGTTCTTC.